Shown below are 6 T cell receptor beta chains from a single sample sequenced in a study of shared clonotypes between healthy human individuals. Assay: immunoSEQ multiplex PCR; the TCRdb copy retains only in-frame clones and omits some. Of roughly 2,500,000 clones in the sample, 93% were seen once. Input material: naive CD4+ T cells from PBMCs. Subset in this sample: CD45RA+ positively selected. Receptor source: a man aged 18-30 years in good health. Some clones in this sample may be carry-over from other donors' samples.

V is TRBV4-1 and J is TRBJ1-4; perhaps TRBD1 as D (5 bases). This CDR3 region has 17 residues. Trimming pared 4 bases from V and 2 bases from J, leaving 17 bases between. Germline lookup yields CDR1 MGHRA and CDR2 YSYEKL. CDR3 DNA sequence: TGCGCCAGCAGCCCAAAACAGGAAGGAGCGACTAATGAAAAACTGTTTTTT. Protein: CASSPKQEGATNEKLFF.

The chain joins TRBV11-2 to TRBJ1-6; D call uncertain. V lost 2 bases and J lost 4, with 9 bases in between. The length of the CDR3 is 15 residues. CDR1 and CDR2 from the germline V gene are SGHAT and FQNNGV. The CDR3 region is CASSLTRNYNSPLHF. In DNA, the CDR3 is TGTGCCAGCAGCTTAACCAGGAATTATAATTCACCCCTCCACTTT.

V usage is TRBV7-2 and J usage is TRBJ1-1, with D possibly TRBD1 on 6 matching bases. The CDR3 has 13 residues. CDR1 is SGHTA and CDR2 is FQGNSA in the germline V gene. Trimming left V 5 bases short and J 11 bases short, with 18 bases between. The CDR3 DNA is TGTGCCAGCAGCACTGGGACAACAGGAAGCGCTTTCTTT. Translation gives CASSTGTTGSAFF.

The rearrangement joins TRBV2 to TRBJ2-2; possibly TRBD2 for D (5 bases). CDR3 size: 13 residues. Trimming took off 7 bases at V and 4 bases at J, with 10 bases between the two ends. Per the germline V gene, CDR1 is SNHLY and CDR2 is FYNNEI. CDR3 residues: CASKGRGTGELFF. CDR3 sequence (DNA): TGTGCCAGCAAGGGTCGGGGCACCGGGGAGCTGTTTTTT.

The chain employs TRBV18 and TRBJ2-7; 7 bases fit TRBD1. V lost 2 bases and J lost 6; bases outside the gene matches: 4. This CDR3 is built from 13 residues. The germline V gene has CDR1 KGHSH and CDR2 LQKENI. CDR3 amino acids: CASSPRDRVEQYF. The CDR3 DNA reads TGTGCCAGCTCACCAAGGGACAGAGTCGAGCAGTACTTC.

The sample holds one count of this clone. The V and J genes are TRBV30 and TRBJ2-5; 7 nucleotides agree with TRBD1. The germline CDR1 and CDR2 sequences are GTSNPN and SVGIG (reference sequence). This CDR3 is 15 amino acids long. Unmatched junction bases numbered 11, after V lost 3 bases and J lost 4 bases. CDR3 loop: CAWRARGQGVETQYF. The CDR3 DNA follows: TGTGCCTGGAGGGCCCGTGGGCAGGGGGTAGAGACCCAGTACTTC.